Below are 10 T cell receptor beta chains sequenced from a single sample in a study of T cell responses to AZD1222 COVID-19 vaccine. The assay was immunoSEQ multiplex PCR, and TCRdb's table has in-frame clones only and misses some. The data contain over 75,000 clones, 90% of them singletons. The source material was peripheral blood, sampled on day 0 of AZD1222 vaccination. Source of these receptors: an adult in good health.

The chain combines TRBV6-6 with TRBJ2-7; 8 nucleotides match TRBD2. The CDR3 contains 15 residues. Germline CDR1 MNHNY, CDR2 SVGAGI (reference sequence). The V gene end was trimmed by 5 bases and the J gene end by 3 bases; junction bases not matched to a gene: 9. The CDR3, as DNA: TGTGCCAGCAGTCACGGGGGGGACAAAATCTACGAGCAGTACTTC. It encodes CASSHGGDKIYEQYF.

The V call is TRBV11-3, the J call TRBJ2-2; unclear D gene. The germline V gene encodes CDR1 SGHNT and CDR2 YENEEA. The CDR3 runs to 13 residues. V was trimmed by 3 bases and J by 5 bases, leaving 7 bases between them. The CDR3 coding sequence is TGTGCCAGCAGCTTGACCGCGACCGGGGAGCTGTTTTTT. It is translated as CASSLTATGELFF.

This clone was observed once. This CDR3 reads CASSTIGQPQHF. The CDR3 region has the DNA TGTGCCAGCAGTACTATTGGACAGCCCCAGCATTTT. V usage is TRBV6-5 and J usage is TRBJ1-5; D call uncertain. CDR1 and CDR2 from the germline V gene are MNHEY and SVGAGI. Trimming removed 5 bases at V and 7 bases at J, with 9 bases between. There are 12 residues in the CDR3.

V gene TRBV21-1 combines with J gene TRBJ2-5; the table names TRBD1, a call not compared with the DNA. TRBV21-1 is shown as a pseudogene. The CDR3 covers 16 residues. The CDR3 DNA is TGTGCCAGCAGCAAAATCAGGCCCCTGTACCAAGAGACCCAGTACTTC. This translates into CASSKIRPLYQETQYF.

V and J are TRBV3-1 (or the pseudogene TRBV3-2) and TRBJ2-1; 11 bases match TRBD2. The CDR3 contains 16 residues. Germline CDR1 LGHDT, CDR2 YNNKEL (reference sequence). V shed 1 base and J 9 bases; nucleotides not matched to a gene: 8. The DNA for the CDR3 is TGTGCCAGCAGCCAAGTTAGCGGGAGGGCAATGGGTGAGCAGTTCTTC. It translates to CASSQVSGRAMGEQFF.

This sequence joins TRBV19 and TRBJ2-1; 10 positions match TRBD2. CDR1 and CDR2 (germline): LNHDA, SQIVND (reference sequence). The CDR3 runs to 17 residues. V was pared by 0 bases and J by 4 bases, with 6 bases of the junction left unmatched. The CDR3 protein is CASSIDARTSGYNEQFF. Here the CDR3 DNA reads TGTGCCAGTAGTATAGACGCCCGGACTAGCGGTTACAATGAGCAGTTCTTC.

The chain couples TRBV19 to TRBJ1-1, with TRBD1 matching over 11 bases. In germline, CDR1 is LNHDA, CDR2 SQIVND (reference sequence). The trim removed 4 bases at V and 5 bases at J, leaving 18 bases unmatched. The CDR3 consists of 19 residues. CDR3 sequence (DNA): TGTGCCAGTAGTAGAGGACAGGGGGCGTCGACTCCAACGAGGACTGAAGCTTTCTTT. Translation: CASSRGQGASTPTRTEAFF.

The V gene is TRBV5-1, the J gene TRBJ2-7, with TRBD1 identical over 9 bases. Trimming at V came to 5 bases and at J to 5 bases, leaving 8 bases not matched to a gene. CDR1 is SGHRS and CDR2 is YFSETQ in the germline V gene. This CDR3 has 14 amino acids. As DNA, the CDR3 is TGCGCCAGCAGGCAAGGACAGGGGAGCGACGAGCAGTACTTC. It yields the protein CASRQGQGSDEQYF. Variable domain in full (rest from reference TRBV5-1 and TRBJ2-7): KAGVTQTPRYLIKTRGQQVTLSCSPISGHRSVSWYQQTPGQGLQFLFEYFSETQRNKGNFPGRFSGRQFSNSRSEMNVSTLELGDSALYLCASRQGQGSDEQYFGPGTRLTVT.

This chain uses TRBV19 with TRBJ1-1, with D perhaps TRBD1 (5 bases). Germline CDR1 is LNHDA and CDR2 is SQIVND (reference sequence). Trimming cost V 7 bases and J 0 bases, with 18 bases left between them. This CDR3 is 16 amino acids long. Here the CDR3 reads CASNFGTPGMNTEAFF. The CDR3 coding sequence is TGTGCCAGTAACTTCGGGACCCCGGGGATGAACACTGAAGCTTTCTTT. The full variable domain, rest sourced from reference TRBV19 and TRBJ1-1, is DGGITQSPKYLFRKEGQNVTLSCEQNLNHDAMYWYRQDPGQGLRLIYYSQIVNDFQKGDIAEGYSVSREKKESFPLTVTSAQKNPTAFYLCASNFGTPGMNTEAFFGQGTRLTVV.

The chain employs TRBV19 and TRBJ2-5, with 9 bases fitting TRBD1. The CDR3 extends over 18 amino acids. V lost 1 base to trimming and J lost 5 bases; unmatched junction nucleotides: 14. Germline V gene sequence: CDR1 LNHDA, CDR2 SQIVND (reference sequence). The CDR3 sequence is CASSIVGQGFVASETQYF. As DNA, the CDR3 is TGTGCCAGTAGTATAGTGGGACAGGGATTTGTAGCGTCGGAGACCCAGTACTTC.